A single sample is the source of the 24 T cell receptor beta chains below, sequenced in a study of blood T cell repertoires in COVID-19. Using immunoSEQ multiplex PCR, the repertoire was profiled, and TCRdb retains in-frame clones only, with some absent. This sample has 25,000 to 35,000 clones, with 80% to 90% found just once. Sequencing was carried out using peripheral blood. These receptors were obtained from a human donor with acute or convalescent COVID-19. The donor label of this sample is uncertain.

The chain employs TRBV6-5 and TRBJ1-4; no clear D. V lost 6 bases and J lost 0, with 5 bases in between. Germline V gives CDR1 MNHEY, CDR2 SVGAGI. The CDR3 is 13 residues long. The CDR3 DNA reads TGTGCCAGCAGCCAGACAACTAATGAAAAACTGTTTTTT. Its protein product is CASSQTTNEKLFF.

The chain links TRBV4-1 to TRBJ2-5; 12 positions match TRBD1. Germline CDR1 reads MGHRA; CDR2 reads YSYEKL. The V gene end was trimmed by 3 bases and the J gene end by 5 bases; junction bases not matched to a gene: 10. This CDR3 contains 17 residues. CDR3 nucleotides: TGCGCCAGCAGCCAGACGCCCGGGACAGGGGGCGTTGAGACCCAGTACTTC. Translation: CASSQTPGTGGVETQYF.

This chain uses TRBV19 with TRBJ1-1; perhaps TRBD1 as D (6 bases). This CDR3 spans 13 amino acids. The V and J ends lost 7 bases and 7 bases respectively, with 16 bases between them. Germline assignment: CDR1 LNHDA and CDR2 SQIVND (reference sequence). In DNA form, the CDR3 reads TGTGCCAGTACCCTACAGGGAAGAGGTGAAGCTTTCTTT. It yields the protein CASTLQGRGEAFF.

Worth noting for this clone: At the DNA level, this CDR3 is encoded by other sequences in the same sample as well. The chain is built from TRBV19 and TRBJ2-3; 7 positions agree with TRBD1. Germline CDR1 LNHDA, CDR2 SQIVND (reference sequence). The CDR3 has 16 residues. Trimming removed 1 base from V and 0 bases from J; junction bases left unmatched: 4. The DNA for the CDR3 is TGTGCCAGTAGTATAGTTAGGGGGCGAAGCACAGATACGCAGTATTTT. It yields the protein CASSIVRGRSTDTQYF.

The V and J genes are TRBV30 and TRBJ1-3; tentatively, D is TRBD1 (6 bases). V was shortened by 1 base and J by 9 bases, with 13 bases between the two germline ends. Germline CDR1 is GTSNPN and CDR2 is SVGIG (reference sequence). The CDR3 is 13 residues long. CDR3 residues: CAWSGGRGGTIYF. CDR3 coding DNA: TGTGCCTGGAGTGGAGGGAGGGGGGGCACCATATATTTT.

The V gene is TRBV7-2, the J gene TRBJ2-2, with 12 positions matching TRBD2. With V trimmed by 6 bases and J by 3 bases, 2 bases remained unmatched. This CDR3 is built from 15 residues. Looked up from germline, CDR1 is SGHTA and CDR2 is FQGNSA. The CDR3 spells CASRLAGGYTGELFF. CDR3 coding DNA: TGTGCCAGCAGACTAGCGGGGGGCTACACCGGGGAGCTGTTTTTT.

V and J are TRBV28 and TRBJ2-1; weak D call: TRBD2 (5 bases). The germline CDR1 and CDR2 sequences are MDHEN and SYDVKM. The V end was cut by 6 bases, the J end by 2 bases, with 17 bases between. The CDR3 runs 16 residues. The CDR3 nucleotides read TGTGCCAGCAGCCAAGAGCACAAGGAGGCCTACAATGAGCAGTTCTTC. It encodes CASSQEHKEAYNEQFF. The whole variable domain, remainder taken from reference TRBV28 and TRBJ2-1, is DVKVTQSSRYLVKRTGEKVFLECVQDMDHENMFWYRQDPGLGLRLIYFSYDVKMKEKGDIPEGYSVSREKKERFSLILESASTNQTSMYLCASSQEHKEAYNEQFFGPGTRLTVL.

The V call is TRBV5-1, the J call TRBJ1-4, with a possible D match to TRBD1 (6 bases). The CDR3 sequence is 16 residues long. Trimming took off 5 bases at V and 0 bases at J, with 14 bases between the two ends. CDR1 is SGHRS, CDR2 YFSETQ, per germline. In nucleotides, the CDR3 is TGCGCCAGCAGAGAAGGGACACTAGCAACTAATGAAAAACTGTTTTTT. Its translation is CASREGTLATNEKLFF.

The gene calls are TRBV19 and TRBJ1-2; 7 positions match TRBD1. The V gene end was trimmed by 7 bases and the J gene end by 4 bases; junction bases not matched to a gene: 6. The CDR3 extends over 13 amino acids. CDR1 is LNHDA and CDR2 is SQIVND in the germline V gene (reference sequence). CDR3 nucleotide sequence: TGTGCCAGTATACAGGGGCCCCCCTATGGCTACACCTTC. Residues: CASIQGPPYGYTF.

This chain joins TRBV13 and TRBJ2-7, with 10 bases that match TRBD1. Unmatched junction bases numbered 8, after V lost 8 bases and J lost 4 bases. Germline V gene lookup returns CDR1 PRHDT and CDR2 FYEKMQ (reference sequence). The CDR3 consists of 14 residues. This CDR3 reads CASSDRGRSYEQYF. CDR3 sequence (DNA): TGTGCCAGCTCCGACAGGGGGCGCTCGTACGAGCAGTACTTC.

This clone was observed a single time. The chain links TRBV5-6 to TRBJ2-7, with 7 bases lining up with TRBD2. Per germline, CDR1 SGHDT and CDR2 YYEEEE. V lost 4 bases and J lost 3; bases outside the gene matches: 7. This CDR3 contains 14 residues. This CDR3 is CASSPLGGGYEQYF. The CDR3 DNA reads TGTGCCAGCAGCCCCCTTGGGGGGGGCTACGAGCAGTACTTC.

This chain's CDR3 is CASSFRRMNTEAFF. CDR3 coding DNA: TGTGCCAGCAGTTTTAGGAGGATGAACACTGAAGCTTTCTTT. V usage is TRBV27 and J usage is TRBJ1-1; D gene unclear. CDR3 length equals 14 residues. V lost 3 bases to trimming and J lost 0 bases, with 8 bases between them. Per germline, CDR1 MNHEY and CDR2 SMNVEV (reference sequence).

The chain couples TRBV11-2 to TRBJ1-5; no reliable D call. This CDR3 has 13 residues. The V gene lost 2 bases and the J gene lost 4 bases, with 6 bases spanning the gap. The V gene's germline CDR1 is SGHAT and CDR2 FQNNGV. In DNA, the CDR3 is TGTGCCAGCAGCTTAATCGAGAATCAGCCCCAGCATTTT. Residues: CASSLIENQPQHF.

This sequence joins TRBV7-8 and TRBJ2-7; TRBD1 matches at 9 bases. CDR1 and CDR2 (germline): SGHVS, FQNEAQ. The CDR3 loop spans 15 amino acids. Germline trimming cut 9 bases from V and 3 bases from J; bases unmatched to any gene: 12. The CDR3 DNA follows: TGTGCCAGTAAGCAAGAGGGACAGGGTTACTACGAGCAGTACTTC. Translation gives CASKQEGQGYYEQYF. Filled out from reference TRBV7-8 and TRBJ2-7, the complete variable domain reads GAGVSQSPRYKVAKRGQDVALRCDPISGHVSLFWYQQALGQGPEFLTYFQNEAQLDKSGLPSDRFFAERPEGSVSTLKIQRTQQEDSAVYLCASKQEGQGYYEQYFGPGTRLTVT.

The V gene is TRBV7-2, the J gene TRBJ2-5; 9 bases line up with TRBD2. The CDR3 extends over 17 amino acids. V dropped 6 bases and J dropped 0; count of bases not matched to a gene: 11. Germline CDR1 SGHTA, CDR2 FQGNSA. CDR3 in amino acids: CASRVSGGYQYQETQYF. CDR3 bases: TGTGCCAGCAGGGTTAGCGGGGGCTACCAGTACCAAGAGACCCAGTACTTC.

This CDR3 is CASSFRRRATEAFF. In DNA, the CDR3 is TGTGCCAGCAGCTTCCGTCGGAGGGCAACTGAAGCTTTCTTT. The rearrangement joins TRBV5-8 to TRBJ1-1; D uncertain. CDR1 is SGHTS, CDR2 YDEGEE, per germline. The length of the CDR3 is 14 residues. V lost 2 bases and J lost 5, with 13 bases in between. Looking up the rest from reference TRBV5-8 and TRBJ1-1 gives the full variable domain: EAGVTQSPTHLIKTRGQQATLRCSPISGHTSVYWYQQALGLGLQFLLWYDEGEERNRGNFPPRFSGRQFPNYSSELNVNALELEDSALYLCASSFRRRATEAFFGQGTRLTVV.

The CDR3 sequence is CASSSPPFTDTQYF. CDR3 coding DNA: TGTGCCAGCAGCTCCCCCCCGTTTACAGATACGCAGTATTTT. The J gene is TRBJ2-3, the V gene TRBV9; D unclear. V dropped 4 bases and J dropped 3 bases, with 12 bases sitting between them. Per the germline V gene, CDR1 is SGDLS and CDR2 is YYNGEE. The CDR3 has 14 residues.

Remarks on this clone: Other nucleotide sequences in the sample specify the same CDR3. The rearrangement joins TRBV7-9 to TRBJ2-3; tentatively, D is TRBD1 (6 bases). Germline loops: CDR1 SEHNR, CDR2 FQNEAQ (reference sequence). The CDR3 is 14 residues long. V was trimmed by 2 bases and J by 0 bases, leaving 6 bases between them. The CDR3 region is CASSLQGSTDTQYF. The CDR3 DNA follows: TGTGCCAGCAGCTTACAGGGGAGCACAGATACGCAGTATTTT.

This clone was found once. The rearrangement links TRBV5-1 to TRBJ2-2; 7 bases fit TRBD2. The ends lost 4 bases at V and 0 bases at J; junction bases unmatched: 6. From germline, CDR1 is SGHRS and CDR2 YFSETQ. This CDR3 is 16 amino acids long. The CDR3 spells CASSQTLAANTGELFF. Here the CDR3 DNA reads TGCGCCAGCAGCCAAACGCTAGCGGCGAACACCGGGGAGCTGTTTTTT.

This rearrangement joins TRBV5-6 to TRBJ2-3; 10 nucleotides align to TRBD2. CDR3 length: 16 amino acids. V lost 4 bases, J lost 2 bases, and 7 bases stayed unmatched. Germline V CDR1 and CDR2: SGHDT, YYEEEE. CDR3 amino acids: CASSTLAGEYTDTQYF. Written as DNA, the CDR3 is TGTGCCAGCAGCACGCTAGCGGGAGAATACACAGATACGCAGTATTTT.

This sequence joins TRBV2 and TRBJ2-3, with D perhaps matching TRBD2 (5 bases). V gave up 6 bases and J gave up 6 bases, with 16 bases separating them. This CDR3 is 14 amino acids long. Germline V CDR1 and CDR2: SNHLY, FYNNEI. The CDR3 DNA is TGTGCCAGCAGGGGAAAGGGAGTTGCCGATACGCAGTATTTT. Its protein is CASRGKGVADTQYF.

The CDR3 region is CASSVETGRNTEAFF. CDR3 bases: TGTGCCAGCAGTGTTGAAACAGGTAGGAACACTGAAGCTTTCTTT. V gene TRBV2 combines with J gene TRBJ1-1; TRBD1 is a possible D gene (5 bases). The germline V gene encodes CDR1 SNHLY and CDR2 FYNNEI. The CDR3 consists of 15 residues. Between the trimmed V and J ends, which lost 4 bases and 1 base, there was a span of 13 bases.

The chain recombines TRBV24-1 with TRBJ2-3; TRBD1 matches at 9 bases. This CDR3 has 15 residues. J was trimmed by 2 bases and V by 5 bases; bases with no gene match: 4. Germline V gene lookup returns CDR1 KGHDR and CDR2 SFDVKD. The CDR3 sequence is CATSAGTGLTDTQYF. The CDR3 nucleotides read TGTGCCACCAGTGCCGGGACAGGGCTCACAGATACGCAGTATTTT.

The sample holds one count of this clone. The J gene is TRBJ2-1, the V gene TRBV7-2; D is ambiguous. The CDR3 runs to 15 residues. CDR1 and CDR2 (germline): SGHTA, FQGNSA. Trimming removed 1 base from V and 0 bases from J, with 7 bases in between. CDR3 bases: TGTGCCAGCAGCTTAGACCAGGACTCCTACAATGAGCAGTTCTTC. Translation: CASSLDQDSYNEQFF.